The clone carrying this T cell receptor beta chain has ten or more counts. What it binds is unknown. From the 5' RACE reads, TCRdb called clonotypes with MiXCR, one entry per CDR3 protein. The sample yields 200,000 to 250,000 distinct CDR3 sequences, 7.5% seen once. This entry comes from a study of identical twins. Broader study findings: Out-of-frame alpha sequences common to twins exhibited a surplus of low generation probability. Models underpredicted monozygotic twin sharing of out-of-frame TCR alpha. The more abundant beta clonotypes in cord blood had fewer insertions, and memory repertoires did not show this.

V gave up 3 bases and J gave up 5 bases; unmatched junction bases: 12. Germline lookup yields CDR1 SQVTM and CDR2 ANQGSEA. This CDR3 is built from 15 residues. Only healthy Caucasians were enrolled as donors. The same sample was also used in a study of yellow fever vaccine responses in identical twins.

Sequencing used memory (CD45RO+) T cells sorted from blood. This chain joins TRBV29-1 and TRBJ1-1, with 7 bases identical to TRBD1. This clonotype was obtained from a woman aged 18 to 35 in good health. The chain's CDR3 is CSVERPKGAGTEAFF. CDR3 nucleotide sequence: TGCAGCGTTGAGCGGCCGAAGGGGGCTGGGACTGAAGCTTTCTTT.